Sequencing of this T cell receptor beta chain was carried out in a study of T cells in Graves' hyperthyroidism and ophthalmopathy. Study summary: Peripheral blood was obtained at initial diagnosis, preceding any treatment.

TCR beta CDR3 regions were amplified from RNA transcripts. HTBI primers were used for first-round RT-PCR of the TCR CDR3. MiXCR, applied by TCRdb to the multiplex PCR reads, yields one record per CDR3 protein. The sample lists roughly 700,000 distinct CDR3 sequences, roughly 15% occurring once. With V trimmed by 8 bases and J by 2 bases, 18 bases remained unmatched. The CDR3 contains 19 residues. The TCR was taken from a woman aged 18-35 years with Graves' hyperthyroidism. The rearrangement joins TRBV12-3 or TRBV12-4 to TRBJ2-1; the match to TRBD2 covers 10 bases. Sequenced input: blood. For the CDR3, the DNA is TGTGCCAGCGGGGGGGGGCTAGCGGGAGTCGGGTCCCCCTACAATGAGCAGTTCTTC. Its protein product is CASGGGLAGVGSPYNEQFF.